This TCR beta chain was captured by sequencing in a study of regulatory T cells in long-lasting Graves disease. Construction of the TCR beta libraries employed iRepertoire HTBI primers in conjunction with Arm-PCR of CDR3 regions. In TCRdb, the multiplex PCR reads were re-called with MiXCR into one record per CDR3 protein. The data hold roughly 700,000 distinct CDR3 sequences, with approximately 31% observed a single time. There are 15 residues in the CDR3. V lost 0 bases and J 7 bases, leaving 16 bases between the germline ends. Germline lookup yields CDR1 SGHRS and CDR2 YFSETQ. Time point described: persistent/refractory GD, antithyroid drugs over 5 years with positive TRAb. From PBMCs, RNA was extracted and then used to make the TCR library. The authors drew 8.5 to 9.5 milliliters of peripheral blood into EDTA tubes.

The sequence was obtained from a female donor with Graves disease. This chain uses TRBV5-1 with TRBJ1-1; D might be TRBD1 (5 bases). The sample in question was peripheral blood mononuclear cells (PBMCs), obtained when the disease was refractory, from a patient treated with antithyroid drugs. CDR3 region: CASSLAMGGTYEAFF. The CDR3 region has the DNA TGCGCCAGCAGCTTGGCCATGGGGGGAACATATGAAGCTTTCTTT.